Below, 7 T cell receptor beta chains from the same sample are listed, as sequenced in a study of CD8 T cells in ankylosing spondylitis. Study conclusions and caveats: Ankylosing spondylitis blood appeared to be characterized by a TCR beta motif of about eight highly homologous variants.

These receptors have no identified antigens. TCRdb ran MiXCR on the 5' RACE reads and lists one entry per CDR3 protein. This table holds a few hundred thousand distinct CDR3 sequences, 8% found once. Specimen: blood, either unsorted or a sorted T cell fraction (not recorded which). The source is a male donor with ankylosing spondylitis.

The V and J genes are TRBV5-1 and TRBJ2-3, with D possibly being TRBD2 (5 bases). The CDR3 has 15 amino acids. CDR1 is SGHRS, CDR2 YFSETQ, per germline. V lost 0 bases and J 5 bases, leaving 13 bases between the germline ends. The CDR3 nucleotides read TGCGCCAGCAGCTTGGTCCCTAGCCCGGAAGATACGCAGTATTTT. Its translation: CASSLVPSPEDTQYF.

In its sample, this clonotype was seen a few times. This chain links TRBV28 with TRBJ2-7; D perhaps matches TRBD2 (5 bases). Deletions cut 4 bases from V and 3 bases from J, with 16 bases between. CDR3 length: 15 amino acids. Germline CDR1 is MDHEN and CDR2 is SYDVKM. The CDR3 region is CASSSPEAASYEQYF. For the CDR3, the DNA is TGTGCCAGCAGTTCCCCCGAAGCGGCGAGCTACGAGCAGTACTTC.

V is TRBV20-1 and J is TRBJ2-3; 8 bases agree with TRBD1. J lost 3 bases, V lost 6 bases, and 11 bases had no gene match. Germline lookup yields CDR1 DFQATT and CDR2 SNEGSKA (reference sequence). This CDR3 has 15 amino acids. The CDR3 DNA sequence: TGCAGTGCATCTACCCCGGGACAGGCGACAGATACGCAGTATTTT. Amino acids: CSASTPGQATDTQYF.

A few counts support this clonotype. V is TRBV20-1 and J is TRBJ2-5, with D perhaps TRBD2 (6 bases). CDR1 and CDR2 (germline): DFQATT, SNEGSKA (reference sequence). V was pared by 2 bases and J by 2 bases, with 15 bases between. CDR3 size: 15 residues. The DNA of the CDR3 is TGCAGTGCTAGAACCGGGAGCTCCGATCAAGAGACCCAGTACTTC. Protein: CSARTGSSDQETQYF.

This clonotype has more than one count but fewer than ten. The V call is TRBV7-3, the J call TRBJ2-1, with D hard to call. Trimming took off 5 bases at V and 5 bases at J, with 13 bases between the two ends. In germline, CDR1 is SGHTA, CDR2 FQGTGA. The CDR3 is 14 amino acids. For the CDR3, the DNA is TGTGCCAGCAGCCTCCAGAGTGGGGACAATGAGCAGTTCTTC. The encoded protein is CASSLQSGDNEQFF.

The table lists this clonotype with a few counts. The chain has TRBV3-1 and TRBJ1-1; 8 bases are shared with TRBD1. V lost 6 bases to trimming and J lost 6 bases; unmatched junction nucleotides: 6. The CDR3 has 13 residues. Germline V gives CDR1 LGHDT, CDR2 YNNKEL (reference sequence). CDR3 residues: CASRPTGVAEAFF. For the CDR3, the DNA is TGTGCCAGCAGGCCGACAGGGGTCGCTGAAGCTTTCTTT.

This chain connects TRBV29-1 to TRBJ1-4; 8 nucleotides align to TRBD1. V gave up 6 bases and J gave up 6 bases; unmatched junction bases: 6. In germline, CDR1 is SQVTM, CDR2 ANQGSEA. CDR3 length: 13 amino acids. The DNA of the CDR3 is TGCAGCGTCGCAGGGGGCGCGGATGAAAAACTGTTTTTT. Encoded protein: CSVAGGADEKLFF.